This T cell receptor beta chain was retrieved from a study of blood T cells in healthy people across ages (dated by TCRdb to 2013 to 2016). A note on the overall study: In model experiments, roughly one uniquely barcoded TCR beta cDNA molecule per two T cells was captured by template switching. The donors were split into four age groups: young (average approximately 16 years), middle-aged (more than 35), aged (approximately 59) and long-lived (roughly 86). To avoid experimental bias, donors of different ages were distributed randomly across sequencing lanes. Age-related changes in TCR beta repertoire diversity were measured in the study by deep sequencing normalized with unique cDNA molecular identifiers. The study analyzed two additional independent replicas of 1 million unique cDNA reads from the same blood draw for two donors, one aged 18 to 30 and one aged 80 or older.

This clonotype was counted at least ten times. This receptor's antigen is unknown. The record has no base qualities; no much larger clone is one base away. Results the study describes overall, beyond this receptor: Donor CMV infection status was unknown, potentially confounding age-related changes in expanded clonotypes. Bulk unsorted PBMC profiling prevented conclusive comparison of naive and antigen-experienced compartments. Compared with the aged group, the long-lived group had more naive CD4+ T cells, fewer expanded clones and increased TCR diversity, a pattern suggesting age selection. Total diversity estimates from one million sequenced T cells were considered lower bounds and underestimates. Observed TCR beta diversity per million T cells fell roughly linearly with age, and a significant reduction was already apparent by age roughly 40. A strong correlation was found between observed TCR beta diversity and the percentage of naive T cells measured by flow cytometry.

The CDR3, from cysteine to phenylalanine, totals 14 residues. Just CDR3 DNA is preserved here, 42 bases in frame from base 1. V is cut by 5 bases and J by 4 bases, and the space between the germline ends is 14 bases. CDR1 is given as SGHTA and CDR2 as FQGNSA, both from the germline V gene. Library construction relied on 5' RACE. Instrument used: Illumina HiSeq 2500. A second PCR of roughly 7 to 11 cycles was performed with a sample-barcoded 5' primer and a J-beta primer mix. Each TCR beta cDNA molecule received a unique molecular identifier from a template-switch 5' adaptor carrying 12 random nucleotides. At least 2.5 million CDR3-containing paired-end reads were obtained from each sample. First-strand cDNA was synthesized from all RNA with the Mint cDNA synthesis kit, primed by a TRBC-specific oligonucleotide. Following uracil-DNA glycosylase treatment, all cDNA underwent a first 18-cycle PCR with the universal primers M1SS and BC2_uni_R. On the authors' methods: Each sample was normalized by randomly selecting 1 million high-quality reads, each carrying a distinct molecular identifier. Reads with shared molecular identifiers were discarded instead of being binned into consensus sequences. MiTCR, set to a Q25 quality threshold and the strictest error-elimination algorithm, was used for CDR3 identification, clonotype clustering and error correction. Lower-bound total TCR beta diversity was estimated with a nonparametric unseen species model using Euler transformation. The public reads were reprocessed in TCRdb via fastp at Q25 and MiXCR, keeping in-frame beta chains. A single entry per CDR3 protein holds the most common genes and DNA from its merged rows. TCRdb assigned the V and J calls; the authors' analysis was not used. The sample yields some 790,000 distinct CDR3 sequences; under 35% were counted once. Clones ranked in the top ten supply roughly 17% of the sample.

Donors were about 36 systemically healthy Caucasian individuals from Russia aged roughly 6 to 90 years. Each donor gave around 9.5 milliliters of peripheral blood, collected into EDTA-treated Vacutainer tubes. PBMCs were isolated by Ficoll-Paque density-gradient centrifugation, with at least 6 million obtained per sample. Total RNA was extracted from PBMCs with Trizol reagent, with at least 5 micrograms obtained per sample. The percentages of naive CD45RAhigh/CD27high T cells were determined by flow cytometry on a PBMC aliquot from every donor. The V gene is TRBV7-2 and the J gene is TRBJ1-2; a confident D gene designation cannot be given. This TCR was sampled from a woman aged 80 or over in good health. Sequencing was done on a sample of blood. The DNA sequence is given as TGTGCCAGCAGCGGCCAGTCTAGCCTCTATGGCTACACCTTC. Its translation reads: CASSGQSSLYGYTF.